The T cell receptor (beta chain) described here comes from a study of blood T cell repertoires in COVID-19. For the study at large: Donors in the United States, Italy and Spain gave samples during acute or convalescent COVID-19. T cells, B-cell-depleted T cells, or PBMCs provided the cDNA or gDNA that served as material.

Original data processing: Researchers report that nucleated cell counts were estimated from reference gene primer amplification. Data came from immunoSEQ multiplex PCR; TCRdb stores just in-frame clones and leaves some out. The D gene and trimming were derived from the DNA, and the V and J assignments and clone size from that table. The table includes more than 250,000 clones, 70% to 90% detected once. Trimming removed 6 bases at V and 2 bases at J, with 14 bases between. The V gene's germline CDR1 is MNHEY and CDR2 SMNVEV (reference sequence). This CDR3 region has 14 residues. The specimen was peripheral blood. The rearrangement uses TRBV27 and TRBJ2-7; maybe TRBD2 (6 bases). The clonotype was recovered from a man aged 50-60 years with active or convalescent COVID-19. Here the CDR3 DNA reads TGTGCCAGCAGCGGGACTGCTACTACCTACGAGCAGTACTTC. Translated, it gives CASSGTATTYEQYF.